This TCR beta chain is drawn from a study of T cell clusters in autoimmune cytopenias. According to its frequency, this clonotype is large. The antigen remains unidentified. Multiplex touch-down PCR amplified TRB using TRB-A and TRB-B pools in one tube. After re-calling the multiplex PCR reads, TCRdb lists one entry per CDR3 protein, DNA absent. The table lists about 1,800 distinct CDR3 sequences. Whole-study results and caveats: Physiological T cell clusters of healthy donors were apparently absent in primary autoimmune cytopenia patients.

There are 15 residues in the CDR3. CDR1 is LNHDA, CDR2 SQIVND, per germline (reference sequence). TRB was amplified from 250 ng of peripheral blood genomic DNA per sample. This TCR derives from a human donor with an autoimmune cytopenia or autoimmune hepatitis (not recorded which). Input material: peripheral blood. The V and J genes are TRBV19 and TRBJ2-1; there is no DNA to check the TCRdb D call of TRBD2. The CDR3 here is CASGELAGVLHEQFF.